The source of this TCR beta chain is a study of cytomegalovirus exposure and HLA in healthy donors. Study-wide results and caveats: Investigators reported around 150 TCR beta chains as tied to cytomegalovirus. The classifier reportedly diagnosed cytomegalovirus status with high specificity and sensitivity. Researchers reported that a few CMV-associated chains were confirmed in vitro as CMV antigen-specific.

The donors were in the approximately 120-subject validation cohort, distinct from the roughly 600-subject first cohort. Of note for this clone: As yet, its antigen is unknown.

The germline CDR1 and CDR2 sequences are MRHNA and SNTAGT. The V gene end was trimmed by 4 bases and the J gene end by 3 bases; junction bases not matched to a gene: 3. The CDR3 length is 15 residues. The data were produced by immunoSEQ multiplex PCR, yet TCRdb's version contains in-frame clones alone and is incomplete. This table has more than 250,000 clones, 87% appearing once. The TCR was taken from a woman in her thirties in good health and CMV-seropositive. The sequencing sample was made of PBMCs. The chain joins TRBV6-4 to TRBJ1-4, with 9 bases identical to TRBD1. The CDR3 bases are TGTGCCAGCAGTGCGGGACAGGGTCCTAATGAAAAACTGTTTTTT. Translation gives CASSAGQGPNEKLFF.